This TCR beta chain was recorded in a study of gammadelta T cells during hepatitis C antiviral therapy. Using about 24-30 PCR cycles, TRG and TRD CDR3 amplicons were generated. mRNA from sorted cells was used for cDNA synthesis. TCRdb redid the calling of the reads with MiXCR, one entry per CDR3 protein. This repertoire includes 1 distinct CDR3 sequence. Time point: DAA therapy start (baseline). The sample's treatment: sofosbuvir plus ledipasvir, interferon-free. Sequencing was performed on gamma-delta T cells from peripheral blood, taken from a patient treated with direct-acting antivirals. The receptors derive from an adult with chronic hepatitis C.

With respect to this clonotype: As an off-target read in a library built for gamma chains, this beta chain has a frequency of little significance. V and J are TRBV20-1 and TRBJ2-1; 9 nucleotides agree with TRBD2. V lost 6 bases and J lost 7; bases outside the gene matches: 7. Germline CDR1 reads DFQATT; CDR2 reads SNEGSKA (reference sequence). The CDR3 extends over 13 amino acids. The CDR3 region is CSAPTSGGNEQFF. In DNA, the CDR3 is TGCAGTGCCCCGACTAGCGGTGGGAATGAGCAGTTCTTC.